These 17 T cell receptor beta chains originate from one sample sequenced in a study of T cell clonality in common variable immunodeficiency. Findings of the study overall: In common variable immunodeficiency, TCR beta chains reportedly carried fewer deletions and N-nucleotide insertions.

Their antigens are not known. This table comes from immunoSEQ multiplex PCR, and its TCRdb copy is limited to in-frame clones, with some not included. This sample carries around 3,700 clones, none of them present only once. The sample consisted of peripheral blood mononuclear cells. These TCRs come from a human donor with common variable immunodeficiency.

In its sample, this clone was seen many times. The read is 3 residues too short to cover the CDR3 end, so that end is filled in from the germline J gene. The V and J genes are TRBV20-1 and TRBJ2-1; TRBD2 matches at 7 bases. Per the germline V gene, CDR1 is DFQATT and CDR2 is SNEGSKA (reference sequence). Trimming removed 0 bases from V and 3 bases from J; junction bases left unmatched: 5. The CDR3 consists of 15 residues. CDR3 in amino acids: CSARERGDRYNEQFF. The DNA read from the CDR3 is TGCAGTGCTAGAGAACGGGGGGACCGCTACAATGAG.

Of note for this clone: The DNA ends 3 residues before the CDR3 does, and the rest of the CDR3 is filled in from the germline J gene. The rearrangement uses TRBV19 and TRBJ2-3; TRBD2 is a possible D gene (6 bases). Per germline, CDR1 LNHDA and CDR2 SQIVND (reference sequence). The CDR3 contains 13 residues. V was trimmed by 11 bases and J by 2 bases, leaving 14 bases between them. The DNA read from the CDR3 is TGTGCCGCGGGGACGAGTGTCACAGATACG. Protein product: CAAGTSVTDT. In full, the CDR3 is CAAGTSVTDTQYF.

This clone showed up just a few times. This chain's CDR3 is CSAIPHRAYSNQPQHF. CDR3 DNA, as far as it was read: TGCAGTGCTATTCCTCACAGGGCCTATAGCAATCAGCCC. The chain combines TRBV20-1 with TRBJ1-5; D perhaps matches TRBD1 (6 bases). Coverage ceases 3 residues before the CDR3 finishes, and the germline J gene fills in the end. Germline loops: CDR1 DFQATT, CDR2 SNEGSKA (reference sequence). The length of the CDR3 is 16 residues. V was clipped by 4 bases and J by 0 bases, with 16 bases between them.

This clone was counted between two and nine times. Read coverage stops 3 residues before the CDR3 terminus; the germline J gene supplies the remainder. This sequence joins TRBV18 and TRBJ1-1; 9 bases map to TRBD1. V lost 5 bases, J lost 6 bases, and 13 bases stayed unmatched. The CDR3 is 16 amino acids. The germline CDR1 and CDR2 sequences are KGHSH and LQKENI. The CDR3 region is CASSETWDREAAEAFF. The CDR3 bases that were read are TGTGCCAGCTCAGAGACCTGGGACAGGGAAGCGGCTGAA.

This clone appeared a few times. The read gets to within 3 residues of the CDR3 end, and the germline J gene fills in the rest. This chain links TRBV30 with TRBJ1-1, with D tentatively TRBD1 (5 bases). This CDR3 comprises 13 residues. V lost 3 bases to trimming and J lost 0 bases, with 8 bases between them. Germline V lookup: CDR1 GTSNPN, CDR2 SVGIG (reference sequence). CDR3: CAWSRGLNTEAFF. CDR3 DNA, as far as it was read: TGTGCCTGGAGCCGGGGGTTGAACACTGAA.

With respect to this clone: The CDR3 end is not reached by the read, which stops 3 residues before it; the germline J gene fills it in. The V and J genes are TRBV6-1 and TRBJ2-7; 10 positions agree with TRBD2. The J segment lost 4 bases and the V segment lost 0 bases, leaving 9 bases of the junction unmatched. Looked up from germline, CDR1 is MNHNS and CDR2 is SASEGT. This CDR3 region has 17 residues. The covered CDR3 bases are TGTGCCAGCAGTGAAGCGGGAACCGGACTAGCGGCATACGAG. Protein product: CASSEAGTGLAAYE. The entire CDR3 is CASSEAGTGLAAYEQYF.

In this sample, this clone turned up a few times. The DNA ends 3 residues before the CDR3 does, and the rest of the CDR3 is filled in from the germline J gene. The chain joins TRBV7-6 to TRBJ1-2; the D gene is possibly TRBD1 (6 bases). Per the germline V gene, CDR1 is SGHVS and CDR2 is FNYEAQ. This CDR3 is built from 14 residues. The DNA read from the CDR3 is TGTGCCAGCAGGCAGGGGCCGATTGAGGGGGGC. Its translation: CASRQGPIEGG. The CDR3, in full, reads CASRQGPIEGGYTF.

Concerning this clone itself: The read halts 3 residues ahead of the CDR3 end, with the missing end drawn from the germline J gene. The chain recombines TRBV7-9 with TRBJ1-1; TRBD1 matches at 7 bases. CDR1 and CDR2 (germline): SEHNR, FQNEAQ (reference sequence). The V gene end was trimmed by 5 bases and the J gene end by 3 bases; junction bases not matched to a gene: 9. The CDR3 loop spans 15 amino acids. The chain's CDR3 is CASSHKGGFDTEAFF. Partial CDR3 DNA: TGTGCCAGCAGCCACAAAGGGGGCTTTGACACTGAA.

This clone was picked up a small number of times. The CDR3 end is not reached by the read, which stops 3 residues before it; the germline J gene fills it in. This chain connects TRBV7-9 to TRBJ1-6, with D hard to call. Looked up from germline, CDR1 is SEHNR and CDR2 is FQNEAQ (reference sequence). Trimming cost V 5 bases and J 8 bases, with 10 bases left between them. The CDR3 length is 13 residues. The sequenced CDR3 bases are TGTGCCAGCAGCGCGTACGGGGATTCACCC. Translated, it gives CASSAYGDSP. The CDR3 as a whole reads CASSAYGDSPLHF.

This clone was counted at least ten times. The CDR3 extends 3 residues past the end of the read, so its final part is completed from the germline J gene. The chain carries TRBV20-1 and TRBJ1-4, with a tentative D call TRBD1 (6 bases). The CDR3 spans 15 residues. V lost 5 bases, J lost 5 bases, and 18 bases lay in between. Germline V gene lookup returns CDR1 DFQATT and CDR2 SNEGSKA (reference sequence). CDR3 protein: CSALRGAGENEKLFF. The sequenced CDR3 bases are TGCAGTGCTCTAAGGGGTGCAGGGGAGAATGAAAAA.

This clone was detected a few times. CDR3 DNA (partial): TGTGCCAGCAGCTTAGCCCCGATTTTCGCGGGGGGGCTTAATGAG. As protein: CASSLAPIFAGGLNE. The whole CDR3 reads CASSLAPIFAGGLNEQFF. The chain combines TRBV7-6 with TRBJ2-1; TRBD2 matches 9 bases. Read data end 3 residues before the CDR3 end; the end is taken from the germline J gene. Germline V gives CDR1 SGHVS, CDR2 FNYEAQ. The V segment lost 0 bases and the J segment 7 bases; nucleotides outside the gene matches: 13. The CDR3 loop spans 18 amino acids.

Worth noting for this clone: Read coverage stops 3 residues before the CDR3 terminus; the germline J gene supplies the remainder. The chain joins TRBV19 to TRBJ2-7, with a tentative D call TRBD2 (6 bases). CDR1 is LNHDA, CDR2 SQIVND, per germline (reference sequence). V gave up 7 bases and J gave up 2 bases, with 12 bases separating them. This CDR3 comprises 13 residues. CDR3: CASNAGRTYEQYF. Incomplete CDR3 DNA: TGTGCCAGTAATGCAGGGAGGACCTACGAG.

For this clone: The read terminates 3 residues before the CDR3 end, so the remaining end is supplied by the germline J gene. The chain has TRBV18 and TRBJ1-6, with D perhaps TRBD1 (5 bases). CDR1 KGHSH and CDR2 LQKENI come from the germline V gene. The CDR3 has 14 amino acids. Trimming removed 4 bases from V and 4 bases from J, with 8 bases in between. Incomplete CDR3 DNA: TGTGCCAGCTCACTACAGGAGTATAATTCACCC. Protein: CASSLQEYNSP. The CDR3, in full, reads CASSLQEYNSPLHF.

This clone showed up just a few times. Coverage ceases 3 residues before the CDR3 finishes, and the germline J gene fills in the end. The rearrangement uses TRBV19 and TRBJ2-5; weak D call: TRBD1 (5 bases). The CDR3 is 16 residues long. Germline CDR1 is LNHDA and CDR2 is SQIVND (reference sequence). Trimming shortened V by 5 bases and J by 4 bases, and 20 bases separated the two germline ends. The sequenced part of the CDR3 DNA is TGTGCCAGTAGTCCAGATGGGGCAGGCGATCGAGAGACC. The encoded protein is CASSPDGAGDRET. The full CDR3 is CASSPDGAGDRETQYF.

The CDR3 bases that were read are TGCAGTGGTATTTTACAGGCGGAGACC. Translated: CSGILQAET. The whole CDR3 sequence reads CSGILQAETQYF. V is TRBV20-1 and J is TRBJ2-5; tentative D call: TRBD1 (5 bases). The CDR3 extends 3 residues past the end of the read, so its final part is completed from the germline J gene. The CDR3 spans 12 residues. Germline-derived CDR1 and CDR2 are DFQATT and SNEGSKA (reference sequence). V lost 7 bases to trimming and J lost 5 bases, with 14 bases between them.

Remarks on this clone: The read halts 3 residues ahead of the CDR3 end, with the missing end drawn from the germline J gene. The chain uses TRBV30 and TRBJ2-7; 11 nucleotides align to TRBD2. CDR1 and CDR2 (germline): GTSNPN, SVGIG (reference sequence). This CDR3 is built from 15 residues. With V trimmed by 5 bases and J by 0 bases, 6 bases remained unmatched. The CDR3: CAWRTSGFPSYEQYF. CDR3 bases read: TGTGCCTGGCGGACTAGCGGGTTTCCCTCCTACGAG. Using reference TRBV30 and TRBJ2-7 for the parts outside the CDR3, the full variable domain is SQTIHQWPATLVQPVGSPLSLECTVEGTSNPNLYWYRQAAGRGLQLLFYSVGIGQISSEVPQNLSASRPQDRQFILSSKKLLLSDSGFYLCAWRTSGFPSYEQYFGPGTRLTVT.

A few counts support this clone. The sequence runs out 3 residues before the end of the CDR3; the remainder is reconstructed from the germline J gene. The chain combines TRBV6-2 or TRBV6-3 with TRBJ1-2; the D is unclear. The V gene's germline CDR1 is MNHEY and CDR2 SVGEGT. The CDR3 covers 13 residues. The V end was cut by 2 bases, the J end by 5 bases, with 9 bases between. This CDR3 reads CASSYAFRYGYTF. The covered CDR3 bases are TGTGCCAGCAGTTACGCATTTCGGTATGGC.